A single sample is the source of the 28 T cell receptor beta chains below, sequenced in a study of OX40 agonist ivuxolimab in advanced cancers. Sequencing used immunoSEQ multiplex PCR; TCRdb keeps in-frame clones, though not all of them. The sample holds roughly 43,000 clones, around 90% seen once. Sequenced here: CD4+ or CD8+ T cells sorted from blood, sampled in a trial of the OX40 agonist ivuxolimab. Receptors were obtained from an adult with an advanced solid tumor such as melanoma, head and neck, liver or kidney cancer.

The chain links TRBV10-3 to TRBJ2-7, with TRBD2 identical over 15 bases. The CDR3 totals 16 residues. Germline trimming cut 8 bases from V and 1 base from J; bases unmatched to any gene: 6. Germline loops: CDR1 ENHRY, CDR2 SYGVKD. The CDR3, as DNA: TGTGCCATCGCCCGGACTAGCGGGGGGGAGTCCTACGAGCAGTACTTC. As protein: CAIARTSGGESYEQYF.

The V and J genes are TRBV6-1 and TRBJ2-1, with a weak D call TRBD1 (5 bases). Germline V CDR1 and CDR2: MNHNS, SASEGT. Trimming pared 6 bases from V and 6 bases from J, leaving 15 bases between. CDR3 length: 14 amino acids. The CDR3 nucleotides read TGTGCCAGCAGAGGGGCCTTATCATTCAATGAGCAGTTCTTC. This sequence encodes CASRGALSFNEQFF.

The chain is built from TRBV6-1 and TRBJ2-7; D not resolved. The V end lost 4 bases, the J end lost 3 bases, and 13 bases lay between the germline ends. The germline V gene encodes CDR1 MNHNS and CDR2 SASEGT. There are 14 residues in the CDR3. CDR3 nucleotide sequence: TGTGCCAGCAGTGCCGCCGACTCAAACTACGAGCAGTACTTC. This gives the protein CASSAADSNYEQYF.

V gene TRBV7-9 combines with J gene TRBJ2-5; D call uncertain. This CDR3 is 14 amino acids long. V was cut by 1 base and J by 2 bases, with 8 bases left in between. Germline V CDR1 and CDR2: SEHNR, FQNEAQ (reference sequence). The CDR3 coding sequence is TGTGCCAGCAGCTTAGTGGTTAGTCAAGAGACCCAGTACTTC. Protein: CASSLVVSQETQYF.

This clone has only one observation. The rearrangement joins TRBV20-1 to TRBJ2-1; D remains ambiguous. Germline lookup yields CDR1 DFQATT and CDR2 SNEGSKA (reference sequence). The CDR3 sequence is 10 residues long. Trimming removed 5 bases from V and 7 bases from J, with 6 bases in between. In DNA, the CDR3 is TGCAGTGCTTCAAAAAATGAGCAGTTCTTC. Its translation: CSASKNEQFF.

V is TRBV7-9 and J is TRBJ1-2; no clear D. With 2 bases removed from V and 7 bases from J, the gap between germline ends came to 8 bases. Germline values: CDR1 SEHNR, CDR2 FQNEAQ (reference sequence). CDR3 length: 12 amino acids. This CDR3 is CASSLSPFGYTF. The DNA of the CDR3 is TGTGCCAGCAGCTTAAGTCCATTTGGCTACACCTTC.

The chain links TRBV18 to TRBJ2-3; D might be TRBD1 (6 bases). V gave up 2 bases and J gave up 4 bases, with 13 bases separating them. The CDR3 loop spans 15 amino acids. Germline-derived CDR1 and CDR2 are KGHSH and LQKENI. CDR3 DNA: TGTGCCAGCTCACCATTATCAGGGGTATCAGATACGCAGTATTTT. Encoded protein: CASSPLSGVSDTQYF.

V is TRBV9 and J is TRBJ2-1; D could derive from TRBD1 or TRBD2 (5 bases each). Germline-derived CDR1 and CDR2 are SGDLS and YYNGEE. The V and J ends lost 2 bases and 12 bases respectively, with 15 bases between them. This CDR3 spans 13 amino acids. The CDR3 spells CASSVGPSEGQFF. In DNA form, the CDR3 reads TGTGCCAGCAGCGTGGGACCGAGCGAAGGGCAGTTCTTC.

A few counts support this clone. The CDR3 spells CASSENTLYNQPQHF. CDR3 coding DNA: TGTGCCAGCAGTGAAAACACCTTGTACAATCAGCCCCAGCATTTT. V and J are TRBV6-1 and TRBJ1-5; D gene ambiguous. The CDR3 is 15 amino acids. The V end was cut by 2 bases, the J end by 3 bases, with 11 bases between. Germline lookup yields CDR1 MNHNS and CDR2 SASEGT.

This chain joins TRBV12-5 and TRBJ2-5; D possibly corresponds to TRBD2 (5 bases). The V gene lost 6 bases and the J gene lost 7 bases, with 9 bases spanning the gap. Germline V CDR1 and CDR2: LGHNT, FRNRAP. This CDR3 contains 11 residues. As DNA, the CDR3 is TGTGCTAGTGGCGAAGAGGGGACCCAGTACTTC. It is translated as CASGEEGTQYF.

The CDR3 sequence is CASSLEQRETQYF. The DNA for the CDR3 is TGTGCCAGCAGCTTAGAACAGCGGGAGACCCAGTACTTC. The rearrangement links TRBV7-8 to TRBJ2-5, with a tentative D call TRBD2 (5 bases). From germline, CDR1 is SGHVS and CDR2 FQNEAQ. There are 13 residues in the CDR3. V gave up 1 base and J gave up 5 bases, with 8 bases separating them.

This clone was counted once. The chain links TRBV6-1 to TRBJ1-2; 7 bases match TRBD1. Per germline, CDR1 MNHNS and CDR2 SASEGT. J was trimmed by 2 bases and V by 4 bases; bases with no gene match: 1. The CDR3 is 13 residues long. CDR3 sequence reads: CASSATGNYGYTF. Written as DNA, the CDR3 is TGTGCCAGCAGTGCGACAGGGAACTATGGCTACACCTTC.

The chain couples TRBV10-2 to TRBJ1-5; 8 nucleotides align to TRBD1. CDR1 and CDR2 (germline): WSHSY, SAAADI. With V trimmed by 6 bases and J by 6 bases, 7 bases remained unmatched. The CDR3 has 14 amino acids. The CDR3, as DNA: TGCGCCAGCAGAGCAGGGGGCGCGGGTCAGCCCCAGCATTTT. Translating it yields CASRAGGAGQPQHF.

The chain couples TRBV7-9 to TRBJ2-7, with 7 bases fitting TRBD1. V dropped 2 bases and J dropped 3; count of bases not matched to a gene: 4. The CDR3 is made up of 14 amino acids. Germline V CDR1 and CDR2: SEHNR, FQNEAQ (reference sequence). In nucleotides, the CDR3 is TGTGCCAGCAGCTTAACAGGGGTGGGCTACGAGCAGTACTTC. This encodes CASSLTGVGYEQYF.

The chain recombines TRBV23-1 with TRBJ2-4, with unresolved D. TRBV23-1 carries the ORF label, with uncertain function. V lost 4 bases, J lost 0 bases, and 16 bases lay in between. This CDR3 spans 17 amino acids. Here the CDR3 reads CASSPAWLSLAKNIQYF. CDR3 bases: TGCGCCAGCAGTCCGGCTTGGCTTTCTTTAGCCAAAAACATTCAGTACTTC.

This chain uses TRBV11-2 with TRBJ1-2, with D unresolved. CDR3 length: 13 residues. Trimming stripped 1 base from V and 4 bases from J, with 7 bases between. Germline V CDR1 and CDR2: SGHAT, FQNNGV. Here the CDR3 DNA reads TGTGCCAGCAGCTTAGGACTAGGCTATGGCTACACCTTC. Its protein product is CASSLGLGYGYTF.

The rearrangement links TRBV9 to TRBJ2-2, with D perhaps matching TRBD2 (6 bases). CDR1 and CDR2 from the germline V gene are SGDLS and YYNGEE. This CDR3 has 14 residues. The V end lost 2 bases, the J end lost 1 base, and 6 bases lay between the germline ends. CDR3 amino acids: CASSVSGNTGELFF. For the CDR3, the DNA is TGTGCCAGCAGCGTTAGCGGGAACACCGGGGAGCTGTTTTTT.

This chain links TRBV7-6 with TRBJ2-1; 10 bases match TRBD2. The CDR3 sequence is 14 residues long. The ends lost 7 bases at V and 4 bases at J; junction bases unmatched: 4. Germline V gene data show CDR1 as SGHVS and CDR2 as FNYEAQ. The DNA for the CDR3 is TGTGCCAGCAACCCGGGACTAGCGTACAATGAGCAGTTCTTC. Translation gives CASNPGLAYNEQFF.

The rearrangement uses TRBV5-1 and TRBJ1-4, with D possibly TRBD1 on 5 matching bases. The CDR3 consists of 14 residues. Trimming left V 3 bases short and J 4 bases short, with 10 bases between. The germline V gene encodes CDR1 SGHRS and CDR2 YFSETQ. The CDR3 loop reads CASSYTGYNEKLFF. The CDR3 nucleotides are TGCGCCAGCAGCTACACAGGTTATAATGAAAAACTGTTTTTT.

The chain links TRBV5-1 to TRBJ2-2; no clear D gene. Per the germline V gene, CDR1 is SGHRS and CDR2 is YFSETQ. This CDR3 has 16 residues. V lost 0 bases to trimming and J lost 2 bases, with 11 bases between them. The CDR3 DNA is TGCGCCAGCAGCTTGGAAGGGTACGGCAACACCGGGGAGCTGTTTTTT. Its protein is CASSLEGYGNTGELFF.

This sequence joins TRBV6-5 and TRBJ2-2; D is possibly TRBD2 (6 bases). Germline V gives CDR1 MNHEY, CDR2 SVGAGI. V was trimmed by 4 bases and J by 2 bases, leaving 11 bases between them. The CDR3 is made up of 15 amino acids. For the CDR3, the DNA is TGTGCCAGCAGTTTCGGAGGGACCAACACCGGGGAGCTGTTTTTT. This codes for CASSFGGTNTGELFF.

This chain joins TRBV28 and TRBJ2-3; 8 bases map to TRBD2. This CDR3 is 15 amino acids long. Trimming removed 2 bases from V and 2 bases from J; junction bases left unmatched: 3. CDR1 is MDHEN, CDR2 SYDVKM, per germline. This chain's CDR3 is CASSLPSGLTDTQYF. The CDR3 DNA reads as TGTGCCAGCAGTTTACCTAGCGGGCTCACAGATACGCAGTATTTT.

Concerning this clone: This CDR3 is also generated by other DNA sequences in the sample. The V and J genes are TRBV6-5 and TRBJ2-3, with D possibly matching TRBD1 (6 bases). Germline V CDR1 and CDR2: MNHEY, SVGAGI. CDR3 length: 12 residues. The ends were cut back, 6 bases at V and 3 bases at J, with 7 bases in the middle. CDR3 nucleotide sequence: TGTGCCAGCAGAAGGGGGACAGATACGCAGTATTTT. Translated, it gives CASRRGTDTQYF.

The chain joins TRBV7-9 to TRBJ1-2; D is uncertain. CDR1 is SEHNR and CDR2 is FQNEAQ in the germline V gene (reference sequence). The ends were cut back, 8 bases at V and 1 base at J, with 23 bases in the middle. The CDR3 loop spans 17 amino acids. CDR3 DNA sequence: TGTGCCAGCCTACCGGGCTTACCACGAGAAAATAACTATGGCTACACCTTC. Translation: CASLPGLPRENNYGYTF.

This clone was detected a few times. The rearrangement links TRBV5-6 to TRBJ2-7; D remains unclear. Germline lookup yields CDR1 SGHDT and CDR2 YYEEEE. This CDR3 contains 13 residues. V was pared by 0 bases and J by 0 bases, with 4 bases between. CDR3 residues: CASSLALSYEQYF. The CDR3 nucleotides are TGTGCCAGCAGCTTGGCCCTCTCCTACGAGCAGTACTTC. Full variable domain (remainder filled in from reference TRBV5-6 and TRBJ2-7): DAGVTQSPTHLIKTRGQQVTLRCSPKSGHDTVSWYQQALGQGPQFIFQYYEEEERQRGNFPDRFSGHQFPNYSSELNVNALLLGDSALYLCASSLALSYEQYFGPGTRLTVT.

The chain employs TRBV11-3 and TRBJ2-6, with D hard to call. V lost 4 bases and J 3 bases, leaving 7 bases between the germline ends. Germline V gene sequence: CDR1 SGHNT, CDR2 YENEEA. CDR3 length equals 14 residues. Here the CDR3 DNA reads TGTGCCAGCAGCTCATCTGGTGGGGCCAACGTCCTGACTTTC. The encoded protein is CASSSSGGANVLTF.

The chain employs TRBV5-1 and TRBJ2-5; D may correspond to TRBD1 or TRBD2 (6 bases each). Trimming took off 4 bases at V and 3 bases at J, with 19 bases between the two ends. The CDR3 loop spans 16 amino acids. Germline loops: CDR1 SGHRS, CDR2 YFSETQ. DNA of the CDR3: TGCGCCAGCAGCCTGATCCCCAGGGGAGGAAAAGAGACCCAGTACTTC. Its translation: CASSLIPRGGKETQYF.

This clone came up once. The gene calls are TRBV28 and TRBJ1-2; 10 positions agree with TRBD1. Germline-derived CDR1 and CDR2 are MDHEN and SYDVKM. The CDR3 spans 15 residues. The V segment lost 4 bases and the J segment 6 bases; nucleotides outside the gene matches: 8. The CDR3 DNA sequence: TGTGCCAGCAGTTGGGGACAGGGGCCCGGAGATGGCTACACCTTC. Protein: CASSWGQGPGDGYTF.